This T cell receptor beta chain emerged from a study of cytomegalovirus exposure and HLA in healthy donors. Sequencing used immunoSEQ multiplex PCR; TCRdb keeps in-frame clones, though not all of them. The profile shows roughly 79,000 clones, approximately 93% of them singletons. Details on this clone: Its antigen is not identified.

V was pared by 3 bases and J by 6 bases, with 3 bases of the junction left unmatched. From germline, CDR1 is LGHNA and CDR2 YNFKEQ. The CDR3 sequence is 14 residues long. Broader study findings: According to a subsequent analysis, TCR clusters from the first cohort were inclined to appear together in the 110 or so validation repertoires. There were some public TCRs occurring in many donors, but most TCR sequences were rare.

This receptor was identified in a man aged 18 to 29 in good health and CMV-seronegative. This chain joins TRBV4-2 and TRBJ2-1; 9 nucleotides align to TRBD2. The specimen sequenced was PBMCs. In DNA, the CDR3 is TGTGCCAGCAGCCAGACTAGCGGCTCCAATGAGCAGTTCTTC. It translates to CASSQTSGSNEQFF.